This T cell receptor (beta chain) came from a study of PD-1 blockade in classical Hodgkin lymphoma (dated by TCRdb to about 2020). Study-wide context: Nivolumab dosing was 3 mg/kg intravenously every 2 weeks, continuing until either disease progression or unacceptable toxicity. A peripheral blood immune signature of response to PD-1 blockade in classical Hodgkin lymphoma was defined using TCR beta sequencing and CyTOF. Broader findings and caveats from the paper: CD4+ but not CD8+ TCR diversity rose significantly by C4D1 (p=0.0027 vs p=0.16), most apparent in complete responders (p=0.02). Among trial patients, those achieving complete response had baseline diversity similar to that of newly diagnosed patients, while diversity was significantly lower in partial responders and progressors. Lower diversity was observed in patients in whom nivolumab was started less than 1 year after ASCT, and these patients were excluded from later analyses so that confounding by immune reconstitution would be avoided. The study covered only a single clinical trial cohort, and the causes of the repertoire differences, possibly disease activity or prior therapy, were still not defined. Baseline TCR diversity was reported to be lower in newly diagnosed patients than in healthy donors, and even lower in relapsed/refractory patients.

Taken with the paper, the label for time point translates to: cycle 1 day 1 (C1D1), immediately before nivolumab initiation. Every trial patient had relapsed following autologous stem cell transplantation, and prior brentuximab vedotin exposure was what differed among cohorts A, B and C. The trial cohort comprised more than 55 patients with relapsed/refractory classical Hodgkin lymphoma whose best overall responses were complete response, partial response or progressive disease. Trial patients were treated with single-agent nivolumab in the multi-cohort phase II CheckMate 205 trial. An independent review committee assessed best overall response using the 2007 International Working Group response criteria. Trial PBMCs were obtained immediately prior to nivolumab initiation (C1D1) and on therapy at cycle 2 day 1 and cycle 4 day 1. Peripheral blood was collected in 8 mL Vacutainer Cell Preparation Tubes, from which PBMCs were isolated by centrifugation and then cryopreserved.

The Qiagen DNeasy kit was used to extract genomic DNA both from unsorted PBMCs and from the negatively selected CD4+ and CD8+ fractions. Amplification of TCR beta CDR3 regions was done by immunoSEQ multiplex PCR with primers that anneal to V and J segments. A synthetic immune receptor repertoire was used to minimize amplification bias, and any remaining bias was removed computationally after sequencing. Concerning the study's data processing: Custom Python scripts were used to quantify repertoire diversity as the Shannon entropy index. Unsorted, CD4+ and CD8+ repertoires were analyzed separately, except in combined analyses where CD4+ and CD8+ sequences were merged in silico. A clone was considered expanded if an increase in frequency of at least 2-fold after treatment relative to C1D1 was found, and a pseudocount of 0.5 was applied to clones undetected at baseline. Singleton clones were defined as clones with 0 or 1 copy at C1D1, and non-singleton clones were defined as clones with 2 or more copies. By matching protein sequences in sorted samples from the same patient, clones expanded in unsorted samples were annotated as CD4+, CD8+ or unknown. Diversity changes from C1D1 to C4D1 were tested in paired samples using Wilcoxon tests. Imported from immuneACCESS, the table was reduced by TCRdb to in-frame sequences with V and J called. These copies leave out some clones; in studies compared against another copy, an unresolved V gene accounts for under half, and the cause of the remainder is not known. V, J and clone size reflect that table, while D and trimming were determined from the DNA. The sample has approximately 32,000 clones on record, approximately 80% of them singletons. Of the sample, 32% falls within the top ten clones.

The count of this clone is one. This clone's antigen is unknown. Base qualities were left out, and no much larger clone turns up one base away. V is pared back by 4 bases and J by 2 bases, with 24 bases lying between the germline termini. The CDR3 spans 19 residues, from the cysteine through the phenylalanine. The only DNA kept is the CDR3, 57 bases in frame from the first base. CDR1 MNHNS and CDR2 SASEGT were looked up in the germline V gene. The material was peripheral blood mononuclear cells (PBMCs), obtained at baseline. Recombination joined TRBV6-1 with TRBJ2-4; a tentative D call is TRBD1 (6 bases match). This sequence originates from a human donor with classical Hodgkin lymphoma. For the CDR3, the sequence is CASSVGGLLGQTTKNIQYF. The DNA reads as follows: TGTGCCAGCAGTGTAGGCGGGTTATTGGGACAAACGACCAAAAACATTCAGTACTTC.